A selection of T cell receptor beta chains follows, all from one sample in a study of blood T cell repertoires in COVID-19. Sequenced by immunoSEQ multiplex PCR; TCRdb stores in-frame clones only, minus some. The sample records about 250,000 clones, around 86% being singletons. The sample comprised PBMCs or T cells enriched from blood (not recorded which). These TCRs come from a man younger than 35 who had recovered from COVID-19. Both conserved end residues are part of each CDR3. A D gene is named only where the DNA matches it firmly. Clone size appears in some rows only: once, few, many, or a class for an expanded clone.

J | size | V | D | CDR3 | DNA
TRBJ2-3 | NA | TRBV6-5 | TRBD2 | CASSNLAGAGTQYF | TGTGCCAGCAGTAACCTAGCGGGAGCTGGCACGCAGTATTTT
TRBJ1-5 | once | TRBV7-9 | TRBD1 | CASSFTGGNQPQHF | TGTGCCAGCAGCTTCACAGGGGGCAATCAGCCCCAGCATTTT
TRBJ2-7 | NA | TRBV9 | TRBD2 | CASSVRPGGSYEQYF | TGTGCCAGCAGCGTTAGGCCGGGCGGGAGCTACGAGCAGTACTTC
TRBJ2-1 | NA | TRBV29-1 | NA | CSVEGGLAGYNEQFF | TGCAGCGTTGAAGGGGGGCTAGCCGGGTACAATGAGCAGTTCTTC
TRBJ1-4 | NA | TRBV27 | NA | CASSPHPERDEKLFF | TGTGCCAGCAGTCCACACCCCGAGCGGGATGAAAAACTGTTTTTT
TRBJ1-3 | NA | TRBV15 | NA | CATSRDHTNTIYF | TGTGCCACCAGCAGAGACCACACAAACACCATATATTTT
TRBJ1-2 | NA | TRBV30 | NA | CAWSVLRRTSNYGYTF | TGTGCCTGGAGTGTACTCCGGCGGACATCTAACTATGGCTACACCTTC
TRBJ1-5 | NA | TRBV28 | NA | CASSFGGNNQPQHF | TGTGCCAGCAGTTTCGGCGGAAACAATCAGCCCCAGCATTTT
TRBJ2-3 | NA | TRBV18 | TRBD1 | CASSPRNRGTSTDTQYF | TGTGCCAGCTCACCACGCAACAGGGGGACTAGCACAGATACGCAGTATTTT
TRBJ1-4 | NA | TRBV15 | NA | CATSRDLNEKLFF | TGTGCCACCAGCAGAGACCTAAATGAAAAACTGTTTTTT
TRBJ2-5 | once | TRBV5-1 | TRBD1 | CATGGQGATKETQYF | TGCGCCACCGGAGGACAGGGGGCCACCAAAGAGACCCAGTACTTC
TRBJ2-1 | NA | TRBV12-3/TRBV12-4 | TRBD2 | CASLAGGYNEQFF | TGTGCCAGTCTAGCGGGGGGGTACAATGAGCAGTTCTTC
TRBJ1-6 | NA | TRBV12-3/TRBV12-4 | NA | CASSEGTGTPLHF | TGTGCCAGCAGCGAGGGAACCGGTACACCCCTCCACTTT
TRBJ2-7 | few | TRBV7-2 | NA | CASSLGRAYEQYF | TGTGCCAGCAGCTTAGGGAGAGCCTACGAGCAGTACTTC
TRBJ2-2 | NA | TRBV6-1 | NA | CASSEMTAVNTGELFF | TGTGCCAGCAGTGAAATGACAGCCGTTAACACCGGGGAGCTGTTTTTT
TRBJ2-3 | NA | TRBV29-1 | NA | CSVVRLATDTQYF | TGCAGCGTTGTGCGTCTAGCCACAGATACGCAGTATTTT
TRBJ1-4 | NA | TRBV19 | TRBD1 | CASSIVDRVNEKLFF | TGTGCCAGTAGTATAGTGGACAGGGTAAATGAAAAACTGTTTTTT
TRBJ2-3 | NA | TRBV6-2/TRBV6-3 | TRBD1 | CASSSGTGGLSTDTQYF | TGTGCCAGCAGTTCCGGGACAGGGGGCCTGAGCACAGATACGCAGTATTTT
TRBJ1-2 | NA | TRBV19 | TRBD1 | CASSIRGQGIANYGYTF | TGTGCCAGTAGTATCCGGGGACAGGGAATAGCTAACTATGGCTACACCTTC
TRBJ1-3 | few | TRBV5-8 | NA | CASSLIASLGNTIYF | TGTGCCAGCAGCTTAATTGCGTCGCTTGGAAACACCATATATTTT
TRBJ1-2 | NA | TRBV6-5 | TRBD1 | CASSSSQGTGGYTF | TGTGCCAGCAGTAGTAGTCAGGGGACAGGAGGCTACACCTTC
TRBJ1-1 | once | TRBV29-1 | TRBD1 | CSVRTRTGDTEAFF | TGCAGCGTTCGGACAAGGACAGGGGACACTGAAGCTTTCTTT
TRBJ2-5 | NA | TRBV19 | NA | CASSAEPLKSQETQYF | TGTGCCAGTAGTGCGGAACCCTTAAAGTCTCAAGAGACCCAGTACTTC
TRBJ2-7 | NA | TRBV6-5 | NA | CASKSPGATYEQYF | TGTGCCAGCAAATCTCCAGGGGCGACCTACGAGCAGTACTTC
TRBJ1-1 | NA | TRBV19 | NA | CASRGAGANTEAFF | TGTGCCAGTAGAGGCGCGGGGGCCAACACTGAAGCTTTCTTT
TRBJ1-2 | once | TRBV19 | NA | CASKLRGGYGYTF | TGTGCCAGCAAACTCCGGGGAGGCTATGGCTACACCTTC
TRBJ2-7 | NA | TRBV20-1 | TRBD1 | CSASIRQGTPYEQYF | TGCAGTGCTAGTATAAGACAGGGCACTCCCTACGAGCAGTACTTC
TRBJ2-5 | NA | TRBV9 | TRBD1 | CASSVGQGLWETQYF | TGTGCCAGCAGCGTAGGACAGGGCCTTTGGGAGACCCAGTACTTC
TRBJ1-6 | NA | TRBV28 | NA | CASMGGSDSPLHF | TGTGCCAGCATGGGAGGGAGTGATTCACCCCTCCACTTT
TRBJ2-5 | NA | TRBV29-1 | TRBD2 | CSVDTSLWLAGSETQYF | TGCAGCGTTGATACGAGTTTATGGCTAGCGGGGAGCGAGACCCAGTACTTC
TRBJ2-7 | NA | TRBV6-5 | NA | CASRSLAQSSYEQYF | TGTGCCAGCAGAAGCCTAGCGCAGTCCTCCTACGAGCAGTACTTC
TRBJ2-7 | NA | TRBV18 | TRBD1 | CASSLGTVGRYEQYF | TGTGCCAGCTCACTGGGGACAGTAGGACGCTACGAGCAGTACTTC
TRBJ1-2 | few | TRBV11-2 | NA | CASSPTAGASNYGYTF | TGTGCCAGCAGCCCGACCGCGGGGGCTTCTAACTATGGCTACACCTTC
TRBJ1-6 | NA | TRBV6-2/TRBV6-3 | TRBD1 | CASSQTGADNSPLHF | TGTGCCAGCAGTCAGACAGGGGCCGATAATTCACCCCTCCACTTT
TRBJ2-3 | few | TRBV4-1 | NA | CASSQVLGDTQYF | TGCGCCAGCAGCCAAGTATTGGGCGATACGCAGTATTTT
TRBJ2-2 | NA | TRBV12-3/TRBV12-4 | NA | CASSLLNTGELFF | TGTGCCAGCAGTTTACTCAACACCGGGGAGCTGTTTTTT
TRBJ2-1 | once | TRBV25-1 | TRBD1 | CASSEYYGTAYNEQFF | TGTGCCAGCAGTGAATATTATGGGACAGCCTACAATGAGCAGTTCTTC